A single T cell receptor beta chain is shown here with its context. The record originates from a study of blood T cell repertoires in COVID-19. Germline V gene lookup returns CDR1 GTSNPN and CDR2 SVGIG (reference sequence). The CDR3 consists of 14 residues. The ends were cut back, 2 bases at V and 8 bases at J, with 15 bases in the middle. The method was immunoSEQ multiplex PCR; TCRdb's version includes in-frame clones alone and lacks a portion of them. Of about 310,000 clones listed, 75% to 90% are singletons. The receptor comes from a woman aged 40 to 50 who had recovered from COVID-19. This chain joins TRBV30 and TRBJ1-4, with D perhaps TRBD1 (5 bases). The sample taken for sequencing was PBMCs or T cells enriched from blood (not recorded which). CDR3 sequence (DNA): TGTGCCTGGAGTACACAGGTTCTAGGCGAAAAACTGTTTTTT. Translating gives CAWSTQVLGEKLFF.